The source of this T cell receptor (beta chain) is a study of pediatric ulcerative colitis (dated by TCRdb to about 2019). Background on the whole study: About nine newly diagnosed, treatment-naive pediatric ulcerative colitis patients and four non-IBD control children each provided paired blood and rectal samples. The investigation overall reported the following: For technical reasons, substantially fewer templates were yielded by the blood samples of two patients, and these blood samples were excluded from blood-rectal overlap analysis. Two rectal CDR3 clonotypes turned up in every ulcerative colitis patient but in none of the controls. Significantly higher autologous blood-rectal clonal overlap was found in ulcerative colitis patients than in controls, which suggested increased T cell trafficking to inflamed tissue. With only four individuals, the healthy control group was small. Because the repertoires came from total lymphocyte DNA, rare subsets such as regulatory T cells may have patterns that are not reflected. T cells from blood may have been included in the rectal pinch biopsies, particularly in patients with overt colitis. Features of the rectal repertoire distinguished controls, mild-moderate colitis patients and acute severe colitis patients, and in acute severe colitis rectal diversity was lower because of clonal expansions.

Through the immunoSEQ TRB Survey service, multiplex V and J primers were used to amplify rearranged CDR3 beta regions from genomic DNA. Survey-level sequencing depth of up to 500,000 reads per sample was used to keep depth equal across samples. The libraries were purified, combined into pools and sequenced with Illumina technology. In the original analysis: Productive clonality, sample overlap, pairwise scatters, CDR3 beta length, V/D/J gene usage and productiveness were assessed with immunoSEQ online tools. Calculated diversity was the number of unique rearrangements divided by total templates times 100; Shannon and Simpson indices were also computed. Z-score normalized data were analyzed by principal component analysis with the R prcomp function and the ggbiplot package. Morisita's index was used to quantify the clonal overlap between blood and rectum within each subject. As stored in TCRdb, this immuneACCESS dataset retains in-frame rearrangements with V and J assigned. A fraction of the clones does not appear; measured against another copy, unresolved V genes explain less than half of the discrepancy, and the remainder lacks a known reason. Clonal size and the V and J genes are those of that table, whereas D and trimming came from the DNA. This sample holds 15,000 to 20,000 clones; roughly three quarters were observed only once. More than 6.5% of the sample rests with the top ten.

This clone is labeled medium-sized (0.01 to 0.1%). Its antigen specificity is not known. Base qualities are not recorded, but no much larger clone differs from it by a single base. CDR1 and CDR2 are read off the germline V gene as SNHLY and FYNNEI. The CDR3 numbers 10 residues from cysteine through phenylalanine. Only the CDR3 portion is preserved as DNA: 30 bases, with reading frame beginning at the first base. V and J are truncated by 4 bases and 8 bases respectively, leaving an intervening sequence of 6 bases. During colonoscopy, one to two pinch biopsies were obtained from the rectum for research purposes. Controls underwent colonoscopy for suspected IBD, had macroscopically and histologically normal endoscopy, and were not diagnosed with IBD within the following year. Rectal biopsies were digested with proteinase K before DNA isolation. The Wizard kit (Promega) was used to extract genomic DNA from the blood and intestinal samples.

Sequences were obtained from gut tissue. The rearrangement combines TRBV2 with TRBJ2-7; the D gene cannot be named for sure. This clonotype was obtained from a boy between 5 and 17 years old who was a control in a study of pediatric ulcerative colitis. The sequenced DNA is TGTGCCAGCAGTGCCTCCAAGCAGTACTTC. This translates into CASSASKQYF. Outside the CDR3, residues come from the reference TRBV2 and TRBJ2-7 proteins, so the full variable domain is: EPEVTQTPSHQVTQMGQEVILRCVPISNHLYFYWYRQILGQKVEFLVSFYNNEISEKSEIFDDQFSVERPDGSNFTLKIRSTKLEDSAMYFCASSASKQYFGPGTRLTVT.